This T cell receptor (beta chain) emerged from a study of response to subunit inactivated influenza vaccine. The germline gives CDR1 ENHRY, CDR2 SYGVKD. The CDR3 loop spans 12 amino acids. V was shortened by 8 bases and J by 5 bases, with 13 bases between the two germline ends. Using its own MiXCR run on the RT-PCR reads, TCRdb lists one record per CDR3 protein. The sample lists about 540,000 distinct CDR3 sequences, roughly 25% occurring once. The data were also submitted as part of a second study, on T cells expressing NK-cell markers. That report notes: Production of TCR beta cDNA relied on 5'RACE template switching with UMIs. Sorted CD3+CD56+NKG2C+, CD3+CD56+NKG2C- and CD3+CD56-NKG2C+ T-cell subsets were beta-chain profiled. In a group of about 6 donors, dominant NKG2C+ clonotypes represented roughly 1.0-7.5% of CD8+ T cells. The leading position in the CD3+CD56-NKG2C+ fraction of several donors also went to these clonotypes. The study left the HCMV specificity of expanded NKG2C+ T cell clones unresolved.

The sequence derives from a man in his forties or fifties who received an inactivated influenza vaccine. This sequence joins TRBV10-3 and TRBJ2-7; unclear D gene. This sample comprised CD4+ T cells sorted from PBMCs, obtained roughly 13 days after vaccination. This CDR3 is CAIGRRDDEQYF. CDR3 bases: TGTGCCATCGGTCGCCGTGATGACGAGCAGTACTTC.